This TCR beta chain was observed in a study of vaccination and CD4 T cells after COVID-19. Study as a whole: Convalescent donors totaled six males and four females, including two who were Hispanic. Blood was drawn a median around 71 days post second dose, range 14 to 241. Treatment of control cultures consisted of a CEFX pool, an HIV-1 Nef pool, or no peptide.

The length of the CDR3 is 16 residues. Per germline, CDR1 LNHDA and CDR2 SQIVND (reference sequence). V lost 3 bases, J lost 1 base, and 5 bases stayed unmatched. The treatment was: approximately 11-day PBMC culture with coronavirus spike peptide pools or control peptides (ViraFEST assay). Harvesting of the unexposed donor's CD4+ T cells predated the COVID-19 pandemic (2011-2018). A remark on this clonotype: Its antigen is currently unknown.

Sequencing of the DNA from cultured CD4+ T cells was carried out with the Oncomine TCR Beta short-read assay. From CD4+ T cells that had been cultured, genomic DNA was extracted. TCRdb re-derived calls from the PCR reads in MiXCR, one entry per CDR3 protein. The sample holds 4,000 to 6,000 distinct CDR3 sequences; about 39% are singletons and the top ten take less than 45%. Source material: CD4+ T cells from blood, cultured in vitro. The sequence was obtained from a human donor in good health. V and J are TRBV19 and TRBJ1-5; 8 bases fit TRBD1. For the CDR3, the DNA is TGTGCCAGTAGTATTCGGACAGGGATAAGCAATCAGCCCCAGCATTTT. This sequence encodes CASSIRTGISNQPQHF.